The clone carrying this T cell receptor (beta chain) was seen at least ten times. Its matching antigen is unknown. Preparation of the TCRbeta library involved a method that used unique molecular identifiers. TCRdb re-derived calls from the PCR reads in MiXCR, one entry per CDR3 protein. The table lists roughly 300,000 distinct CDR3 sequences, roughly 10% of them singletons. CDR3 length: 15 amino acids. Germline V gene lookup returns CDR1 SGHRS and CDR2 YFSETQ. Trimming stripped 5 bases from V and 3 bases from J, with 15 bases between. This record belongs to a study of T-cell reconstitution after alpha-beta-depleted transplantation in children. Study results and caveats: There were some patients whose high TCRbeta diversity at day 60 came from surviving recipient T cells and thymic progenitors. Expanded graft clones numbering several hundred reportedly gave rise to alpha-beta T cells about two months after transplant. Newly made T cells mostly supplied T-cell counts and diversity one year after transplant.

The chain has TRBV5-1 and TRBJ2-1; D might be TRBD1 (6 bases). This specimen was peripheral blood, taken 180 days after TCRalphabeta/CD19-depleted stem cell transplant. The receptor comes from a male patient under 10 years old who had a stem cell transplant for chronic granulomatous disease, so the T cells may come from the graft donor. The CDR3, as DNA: TGCGCCAGCAGACGACAGGTTGCGGGCTACAATGAGCAGTTCTTC. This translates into CASRRQVAGYNEQFF.